The T cell receptor beta chain under discussion was sequenced for a study of blood T cell repertoires in COVID-19. Study at large: COVID-19 samples from acute and convalescent phases originated in the United States, Italy and Spain. In each case, the material was cDNA or gDNA derived from T cells, B-cell-depleted T cells, or PBMCs.

This clone was detected a few times. In the authors' methods: The authors estimated nucleated cell counts from reference gene primer amplification. Assay used: immunoSEQ multiplex PCR; TCRdb lists only in-frame clones, some missing. From that table come the V and J calls and clone size; the DNA was used to work out D and trimming. The data contain over 45,000 clones, less than 90% of them seen just once; the ten biggest clones take up 4% to 6%. V lost 5 bases to trimming and J lost 2 bases, with 25 bases between them. The CDR3 length is 19 residues. CDR1 and CDR2 from the germline V gene are MNHNY and SVGAGI (reference sequence).

This sequence originates from an elderly man in a cohort sampled during active COVID-19. The sample taken for sequencing was peripheral blood. J is TRBJ1-5 and V is TRBV6-6; D is uncertain. The CDR3 loop reads CASSPRGGKGGLGNQPQHF. CDR3 DNA sequence: TGTGCCAGCAGTCCCCGCGGAGGGAAAGGTGGCCTTGGCAATCAGCCCCAGCATTTT.